In this sample, the clone carrying this TCR beta chain turned up many times. What it binds is unknown. Trimming cost V 5 bases and J 5 bases, with 18 bases left between them. The CDR3 has 16 residues. The germline V gene encodes CDR1 SGHVS and CDR2 FQNEAQ. From the reads, TCRdb called clonotypes with MiXCR, one entry per CDR3 protein. The sample has fewer than 550,000 distinct CDR3 sequences, more than 20% seen once; the top ten hold over 10%. The data derive from a study of T cell repertoires in cytomegalovirus infection. On the study more broadly: Matching HLA type, along with CMV infection, was indicated by public TCR beta signatures.

Whole-study results and caveats: The cumulative frequency of public TCR beta families distinguished individuals who carried CMV together with the relevant HLA.

Specimen: PBMCs. This clonotype was obtained from a human donor in good health (CMV status not recorded). Some clones in this sample may be carry-over from other donors' samples. The rearrangement joins TRBV7-8 to TRBJ2-2, with D possibly being TRBD2 (6 bases). CDR3 region: CASSPRLASGTGELFF. CDR3 DNA: TGTGCCAGCAGCCCGCGACTCGCCAGCGGGACCGGGGAGCTGTTTTTT.